The entry below gives a single TCR beta chain sequence along with its context. The antigen is not known. The CDR3 is 13 amino acids. Germline CDR1 reads SEHNR; CDR2 reads FQNEAQ (reference sequence). V lost 6 bases and J 8 bases, leaving 16 bases between the germline ends. The data belong to a study of beta chain features in type 1 diabetes. Expressed TCRB transcripts were sequenced because the entire RNA isolate underwent reverse transcription. The table came from immunoSEQ multiplex PCR; TCRdb's copy has only in-frame clones and leaves some out. The data show tens of thousands of clones, 65% to 80% seen once. Study-level results: Among patients with Type 1 diabetes, TCRB CDR3s were moderately but significantly shorter in every one of the four CD4+ subsets.

The chain couples TRBV7-9 to TRBJ1-2; D uncertain. Material: Tregs from blood. This TCR derives from a man aged 25-45 years with type 1 diabetes. Some clones in this sample may be carry-over from other donors' samples. CDR3 DNA sequence: TGTGCCAGCAGTAAAAACCTAAACAGAGGCTACACCTTC. It translates to CASSKNLNRGYTF.